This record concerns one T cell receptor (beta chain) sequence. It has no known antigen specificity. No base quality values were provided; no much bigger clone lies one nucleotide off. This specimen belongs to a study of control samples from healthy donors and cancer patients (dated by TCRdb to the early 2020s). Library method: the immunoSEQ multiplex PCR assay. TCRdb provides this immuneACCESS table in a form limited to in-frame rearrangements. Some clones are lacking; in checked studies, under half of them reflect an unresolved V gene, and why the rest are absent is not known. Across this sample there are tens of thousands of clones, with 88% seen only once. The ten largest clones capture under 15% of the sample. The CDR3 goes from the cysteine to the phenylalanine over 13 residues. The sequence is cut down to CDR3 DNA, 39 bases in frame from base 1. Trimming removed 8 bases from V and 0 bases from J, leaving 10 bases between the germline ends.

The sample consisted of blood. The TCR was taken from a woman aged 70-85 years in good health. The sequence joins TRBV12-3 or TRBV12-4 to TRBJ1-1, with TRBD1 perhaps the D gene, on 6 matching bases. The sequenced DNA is TGTGCCAGCGGCGGACAGATGAACACTGAAGCTTTCTTT. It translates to CASGGQMNTEAFF.